This paragraph reports one T cell receptor (beta chain). It lacks a known antigen. The sample holds no much larger clone one base away, and base qualities are not on file. The sample's time point label, decoded: pretreatment peripheral blood. The cohort comprised around 31 patients with locally advanced or metastatic urothelial carcinoma treated at Memorial Sloan Kettering on a trial protocol. Peripheral blood mononuclear cells were collected from each patient pretreatment and during treatment, giving between 1 and 8 total time points per patient. The Qiagen DNeasy Blood extraction kit was used to purify genomic DNA from total PBMCs and tumor samples. PBMCs were collected pretreatment and during treatment, and were isolated and stored as previously described. Synthetic TCR analog templates were spiked into each PCR to estimate absolute template abundance from read counts. TCRbeta CDR3 regions were amplified from genomic DNA with bias-controlled V and J gene primers using the immunoSEQ assay. Rearranged TCRbeta segments were sequenced at approximately 20X coverage. As for the original processing: Sequencing errors were corrected by clustering, and CDR3s were annotated against IMGT so that V, D and J genes could be assigned. Only productive TCRbeta rearrangements were used in downstream analyses, excluding out-of-frame or stop-codon sequences. Clonality was computed as one minus Shannon entropy normalized by the log of the number of unique productive sequences. Clones differing between time points or between blood and tumor were identified using Fisher's exact test with Benjamini-Hochberg correction, with an adjusted p below 0.01 applied as the threshold. Sourced from immuneACCESS, this table was stored by TCRdb with only in-frame sequences that have V and J called. A share of the clones is absent; for the studies checked, an unresolved V gene accounts for under half, and the remainder has no known explanation. V and J calls and clone size are those listed in that table; D and trimming were worked out from the DNA. The sample table holds 70,000 to 100,000 clones, of which 84% were seen once. 2% to 2.5% of the sample goes to the ten largest clones.

The germline V and J ends show losses of 3 bases and 7 bases respectively, and no gene match explains 9 bases of the junction. Including cysteine and phenylalanine, the CDR3 has 15 amino acids. Here the CDR3 DNA is all that survives: 45 bases in frame from base 1. The germline V gene sets CDR1 to SGHTA and CDR2 to FQGNSA. The data derive from a study of PD-L1 blockade in urothelial cancer (dated 2017 in TCRdb). Regarding the research as a whole: All patients started therapy in the mid-2010s and received atezolizumab 1,200 mg intravenously every 3 weeks. Twenty-five of 29 patients were identified as males with urothelial cancer of bladder origin, and a prior smoking history was reported by 18 of 29 patients. Pretreatment tumor samples, along with matched peripheral blood collected serially before and after atezolizumab treatment, underwent TCR sequencing. Blood samples were analyzed at 3 weeks after treatment start (second dose) and at 6 weeks after treatment start. In the same patients, whole exome sequencing and RNA sequencing of pretreatment tumors were performed in addition to TCR sequencing. Blood samples yielded a median of roughly 140,000 T cells and more than 80,000 unique TCRs, with median clonality roughly 0.082. Durable clinical benefit was defined as progression-free survival longer than 6 months, and TCR features were also tested against progression-free and overall survival. Pretreatment blood TCR-seq was available for nearly 30 patients, at least one posttreatment blood collection was obtained for 25 or so patients, and tumor TCR-seq was available for 25 or so patients. The study, an exploratory multi-omic analysis, examined somatic, immune and clinical correlates of response to PD-L1 blockade with atezolizumab in urothelial cancer. An ECOG performance status of 0 or 1 was recorded for the patients, and 0 to 3 prior chemotherapy regimens had been received by the patients. Nine patients reached durable clinical benefit, while roughly 22 patients did not.

The study at large found these results: Improved progression-free and overall survival was associated with having pretreatment peripheral blood TCR clonality below the median. Greater expansion of tumor-associated TCR clones in peripheral blood 3 weeks after the start of treatment was observed in patients with durable benefit (n ≈ 24, p = 0.022). Small sample size (n of about 30) and many exploratory analyses mean the results are intended to be hypothesis-generating.

The sequenced sample was PBMCs, obtained around atezolizumab (anti-PD-L1) treatment. The V and J segments used are TRBV7-2 and TRBJ2-3; the junction holds 8 bases that match TRBD2. The receptor's source is a man aged 60-69 years with urothelial cancer. The DNA is TGTGCCAGCAGCTTCGCTGCGGGGGGAGGGAATACGCAGTATTTT. Translated, this gives CASSFAAGGGNTQYF.